Below are 20 T cell receptor beta chains sequenced from a single sample in a study of blood T cells in healthy people across ages. The use of a sample-barcoded 5' primer and a J-beta primer mix characterized a second PCR of about 6 to 11 cycles. From the 5' RACE reads, TCRdb called clonotypes with MiXCR, one entry per CDR3 protein. The sample has approximately 800,000 distinct CDR3 sequences; about half are singletons. Sequenced material: blood. Receptor source: an elderly man in good health.

This chain joins TRBV29-1 and TRBJ2-3; the match to TRBD1 covers 10 bases. J lost 11 bases, V lost 2 bases, and 13 bases had no gene match. This CDR3 comprises 15 residues. From germline, CDR1 is SQVTM and CDR2 ANQGSEA. The CDR3 nucleotides are TGCAGCGTTGAAACCCAGCCGGGACAGGGGACTTTGCAGTATTTT. Protein sequence: CSVETQPGQGTLQYF.

About this clonotype: An end of the junction does not agree with germline; a read error may underlie this. V gene TRBV2 combines with J gene TRBJ2-1, with 10 positions matching TRBD2. CDR3 size: 18 residues. Germline V CDR1 and CDR2: SNHLY, FYNNEI. This CDR3 is CVSSEGGLAGVSYNEQFF. The CDR3, as DNA: TGTGTCAGCAGTGAAGGCGGCCTAGCGGGAGTATCCTACAATGAGCAGTTCTTC.

Points on this clonotype: This could be a read error, since a much larger clone is one nucleotide away. The rearrangement links TRBV28 to TRBJ2-7; 10 bases are shared with TRBD2. Germline CDR1 is MDHEN and CDR2 is SYDVKM. This CDR3 contains 16 residues. With V trimmed by 2 bases and J by 7 bases, 11 bases remained unmatched. CDR3 loop: CASSLIRASGRYEQYF. CDR3 bases: TGTGCCAGCAGTTTAATCAGGGCTAGCGGGAGATATGAGCAGTACTTC. Filled out from reference TRBV28 and TRBJ2-7, the complete variable domain reads DVKVTQSSRYLVKRTGEKVFLECVQDMDHENMFWYRQDPGLGLRLIYFSYDVKMKEKGDIPEGYSVSREKKERFSLILESASTNQTSMYLCASSLIRASGRYEQYFGPGTRLTVT.

The rearrangement links TRBV29-1 to TRBJ2-5; D gene ambiguous. From germline, CDR1 is SQVTM and CDR2 ANQGSEA. The CDR3 loop spans 12 amino acids. The ends were cut back, 3 bases at V and 5 bases at J, with 10 bases in the middle. The CDR3 DNA follows: TGCAGCGTTGATGAGCACATGGAGACCCAGTACTTC. Translation: CSVDEHMETQYF.

There are many counts of this clonotype. The V and J genes are TRBV27 and TRBJ2-3; possible D gene TRBD1, 5 bases. This CDR3 is 14 amino acids long. Trimming took off 3 bases at V and 3 bases at J, with 10 bases between the two ends. Germline-derived CDR1 and CDR2 are MNHEY and SMNVEV (reference sequence). The CDR3 region has the DNA TGTGCCAGCAGTTTTGTTAGGGGAACAGATACGCAGTATTTT. It codes for CASSFVRGTDTQYF.

This clonotype has just a few counts. The gene calls are TRBV5-1 and TRBJ2-1, with D perhaps TRBD1 (6 bases). V shed 2 bases and J shed 7 bases, with 19 bases lying between them. The CDR3 runs to 16 residues. Germline V gives CDR1 SGHRS, CDR2 YFSETQ. The CDR3 here is CASSFKIQSTGNEQFF. As DNA, the CDR3 is TGCGCCAGCAGCTTTAAGATACAGAGTACAGGGAATGAGCAGTTCTTC. Full variable domain (missing parts from reference TRBV5-1 and TRBJ2-1): KAGVTQTPRYLIKTRGQQVTLSCSPISGHRSVSWYQQTPGQGLQFLFEYFSETQRNKGNFPGRFSGRQFSNSRSEMNVSTLELGDSALYLCASSFKIQSTGNEQFFGPGTRLTVL.

V gene TRBV5-1 combines with J gene TRBJ2-3; D is unclear. Germline V CDR1 and CDR2: SGHRS, YFSETQ. Trimming took 3 bases from V and 5 from J, leaving 10 bases between them. This CDR3 contains 13 residues. The DNA for the CDR3 is TGCGCCAGCAGCTCCACGGACCGAGATACGCAGTATTTT. This translates into CASSSTDRDTQYF. Supplemented by reference TRBV5-1 and TRBJ2-3, the full variable domain reads KAGVTQTPRYLIKTRGQQVTLSCSPISGHRSVSWYQQTPGQGLQFLFEYFSETQRNKGNFPGRFSGRQFSNSRSEMNVSTLELGDSALYLCASSSTDRDTQYFGPGTRLTVL.

This clonotype has more than one count but fewer than ten. The chain employs TRBV5-1 and TRBJ1-5; 10 positions match TRBD1. The germline gives CDR1 SGHRS, CDR2 YFSETQ. The V segment lost 4 bases and the J segment 4 bases; nucleotides outside the gene matches: 2. This CDR3 is 14 amino acids long. The CDR3 region is CASSPDRGNQPQHF. The CDR3 bases are TGCGCCAGCAGCCCGGACAGGGGGAATCAGCCCCAGCATTTT. Based on the CDR3 plus reference TRBV5-1 and TRBJ1-5, the full variable domain is KAGVTQTPRYLIKTRGQQVTLSCSPISGHRSVSWYQQTPGQGLQFLFEYFSETQRNKGNFPGRFSGRQFSNSRSEMNVSTLELGDSALYLCASSPDRGNQPQHFGDGTRLSIL.

On this clonotype: The junction does not match germline at one end; this may be a read error. This chain joins TRBV5-1 and TRBJ2-1; D possibly corresponds to TRBD1 (6 bases). The CDR3 spans 15 residues. Germline CDR1 SGHRS, CDR2 YFSETQ. The CDR3 nucleotides are TGCGCCAGCAGCGGGGATGGGGGCTCCTACAATGGGCAGTTCTTC. It translates to CASSGDGGSYNGQFF.

V and J are TRBV20-1 and TRBJ2-1; either TRBD1 or TRBD2 may supply D (5 bases each). The CDR3 has 13 amino acids. Germline CDR1 DFQATT, CDR2 SNEGSKA (reference sequence). Deletions cut 6 bases from V and 2 bases from J, with 11 bases between. CDR3 sequence: CSANRDAYNEQFF. The CDR3 DNA is TGCAGTGCCAACCGGGACGCCTACAATGAGCAGTTCTTC.

The J gene is TRBJ2-1, the V gene TRBV6-5; D is uncertain. Germline-derived CDR1 and CDR2 are MNHEY and SVGAGI. The CDR3 is made up of 14 amino acids. V was pared by 0 bases and J by 6 bases, with 9 bases between. CDR3 protein: CASSYSRTGNEQFF. Here the CDR3 DNA reads TGTGCCAGCAGTTACTCGAGAACGGGCAATGAGCAGTTCTTC.

This chain uses TRBV11-2 with TRBJ2-1; D gene uncertain. CDR1 and CDR2 from the germline V gene are SGHAT and FQNNGV. Trimming cost V 0 bases and J 3 bases, with 9 bases left between them. This CDR3 has 15 amino acids. The CDR3 is CASSLDVGYYNEQFF. CDR3 in DNA: TGTGCCAGCAGCTTAGATGTGGGATACTACAATGAGCAGTTCTTC.

The chain uses TRBV7-2 and TRBJ2-5; 10 nucleotides agree with TRBD2. Germline loops: CDR1 SGHTA, CDR2 FQGNSA. V lost 5 bases to trimming and J lost 4 bases; unmatched junction nucleotides: 13. The CDR3 has 17 residues. The CDR3 is CASSLMALAGVTETQYF. Here the CDR3 DNA reads TGTGCCAGCAGCCTCATGGCGCTAGCGGGAGTGACAGAGACCCAGTACTTC.

This chain connects TRBV10-3 to TRBJ2-5; the match to TRBD2 covers 7 bases. Trimming cost V 0 bases and J 4 bases; bases outside gene matches: 5. This CDR3 spans 15 amino acids. CDR1 is ENHRY, CDR2 SYGVKD, per germline. CDR3 region: CAISESSGTGETQYF. The CDR3 nucleotides read TGTGCCATCAGTGAGTCGAGCGGGACGGGAGAGACCCAGTACTTC.

This clonotype was detected a few times. The rearrangement uses TRBV2 and TRBJ2-3; 12 bases are shared with TRBD2. Germline CDR1 and CDR2: SNHLY and FYNNEI. Trimming removed 6 bases from V and 5 bases from J; junction bases left unmatched: 3. CDR3 size: 14 residues. CDR3 sequence reads: CASRLTSGRDTQYF. The CDR3 DNA sequence: TGTGCCAGCAGGTTGACTAGCGGGAGAGATACGCAGTATTTT.

With respect to this clonotype: Possible read error: a much larger clone is one base away. V and J are TRBV9 and TRBJ1-4; D is possibly TRBD1 (6 bases). This CDR3 region has 15 residues. Trimming removed 4 bases at V and 7 bases at J, with 17 bases between. Germline V gene data show CDR1 as SGDLS and CDR2 as YYNGEE. CDR3 region: CASSIRGGGSEKLFF. The CDR3 coding sequence is TGTGCCAGCAGCATACGTGGGGGCGGGAGTGAAAAACTGTTTTTT.

In its sample, this clonotype was seen once. The rearrangement links TRBV5-1 to TRBJ2-1; 8 bases line up with TRBD2. The end of the DNA fits TRBJ2-7 better, so the J call may be wrong. CDR1 is SGHRS, CDR2 YFSETQ, per germline. The CDR3 runs 15 residues. The CDR3 DNA sequence: TGCGCCAGCAGCACCTCCGGGACTAGAAACAATGAGCAGTACTTC. Amino acids: CASSTSGTRNNEQYF.

At least ten counts were recorded for this clonotype. The rearrangement links TRBV7-2 to TRBJ2-1; 8 bases fit TRBD1. The junction had 9 bases not matched to a gene; V was cut back by 1 base and J by 7 bases. The CDR3 covers 16 residues. The germline gives CDR1 SGHTA, CDR2 FQGNSA. The CDR3 nucleotides are TGTGCCAGCAGCTTAGATGGGACAGGTGTTTTTAATGAGCAGTTCTTC. This translates into CASSLDGTGVFNEQFF. Full variable domain (remainder filled in from reference TRBV7-2 and TRBJ2-1): GAGVSQSPSNKVTEKGKDVELRCDPISGHTALYWYRQSLGQGLEFLIYFQGNSAPDKSGLPSDRFSAERTGGSVSTLTIQRTQQEDSAVYLCASSLDGTGVFNEQFFGPGTRLTVL.

This clonotype was seen ten or more times. The chain recombines TRBV6-6 with TRBJ2-3; the D gene could be TRBD1 or TRBD2 (5 bases each). The germline CDR1 and CDR2 sequences are MNHNY and SVGAGI (reference sequence). The CDR3 totals 18 residues. Trimming removed 0 bases from V and 6 bases from J, with 22 bases in between. CDR3 amino acids: CASSYSSGVGGEGDTQYF. As DNA, the CDR3 is TGTGCCAGCAGTTACTCGTCCGGGGTAGGCGGAGAGGGGGATACGCAGTATTTT.

The chain links TRBV18 to TRBJ2-7, with D perhaps TRBD2 (6 bases). The CDR3 is 14 amino acids. Deletions cut 6 bases from V and 4 bases from J, with 16 bases between. From germline, CDR1 is KGHSH and CDR2 LQKENI. This CDR3 reads CASSPGLGKYEQYF. The CDR3 coding sequence is TGTGCCAGCTCGCCGGGACTGGGAAAGTACGAGCAGTACTTC.